This passage covers 6 T cell receptor beta chains from one sample sequenced in a study of human T cells and chemical hapten exposure. Time point denoted: patch test 2, 6 weeks after DPC sensitization. Treatment reported: therapeutic diphenylcyclopropenone sensitization with weekly scalp DPC. Using its own MiXCR run on the RACE reads, TCRdb lists one record per CDR3 protein. The sample comprises 120,000 to 150,000 distinct CDR3 sequences, over 9.5% of which are singletons, and 1.4% rests with the top ten. Sequencing was performed on whole blood, taken in connection with sensitization to the hapten diphenylcyclopropenone (DPC). The origin of the receptors is a woman aged 45-60 years with alopecia areata. Some clones in this sample may be carry-over from other donors' samples.

The chain is built from TRBV4-3 and TRBJ1-2, with D uncertain. The CDR3 is 13 amino acids. CDR1 LGHNA and CDR2 YSLEER come from the germline V gene. With 2 bases removed from V and 3 bases from J, the gap between germline ends came to 7 bases. The CDR3 loop is CASSQMTDYGYTF. The CDR3 DNA sequence: TGCGCCAGCAGCCAAATGACCGACTATGGCTACACCTTC.

In its sample, this clonotype was seen many times. Written as DNA, the CDR3 is TGTGCCAGCAGCCATGACAGTCCCAATTCACCCCTCCACTTT. Protein sequence: CASSHDSPNSPLHF. The chain combines TRBV14 with TRBJ1-6, with D possibly being TRBD1 (5 bases). Germline-derived CDR1 and CDR2 are SGHDN and FVKESK. The CDR3 is made up of 14 amino acids. Trimming pared 3 bases from V and 7 bases from J, leaving 10 bases between.

This clonotype was detected a few times. The V call is TRBV7-9, the J call TRBJ2-5, with 8 bases identical to TRBD1. V shed 5 bases, J shed 1 base, and the junction held 3 bases outside the gene matches. CDR3 size: 14 residues. In germline, CDR1 is SEHNR, CDR2 FQNEAQ (reference sequence). The CDR3 sequence is CASSIGTGQETQYF. CDR3 nucleotides: TGTGCCAGCAGCATTGGGACAGGCCAAGAGACCCAGTACTTC.

This clonotype showed up many times. The V call is TRBV18, the J call TRBJ1-2; a weak D match, TRBD1 (6 bases). Germline V gene lookup returns CDR1 KGHSH and CDR2 LQKENI. This CDR3 has 14 amino acids. V lost 2 bases and J lost 6, with 13 bases in between. For the CDR3, the DNA is TGTGCCAGCTCACCAAGGACGGCAGGGGATGGCTACACCTTC. As protein: CASSPRTAGDGYTF.

There are a few counts of this clonotype. This chain links TRBV6-5 with TRBJ2-1; TRBD2 might be the D (6 bases). The germline gives CDR1 MNHEY, CDR2 SVGAGI. The V gene lost 6 bases and the J gene lost 5 bases, with 11 bases spanning the gap. The CDR3 runs to 13 residues. CDR3 coding DNA: TGTGCCAGCAGGCTAGCGAGCCACAATGAGCAGTTCTTC. Its protein is CASRLASHNEQFF.

The chain combines TRBV9 with TRBJ1-4; 8 bases agree with TRBD1. V trimming: 4 bases; J trimming: 4 bases; junction bases outside the gene matches: 12. Germline assignment: CDR1 SGDLS and CDR2 YYNGEE. There are 17 residues in the CDR3. CDR3 protein: CASSTVAGGAGNEKLFF. The CDR3 region has the DNA TGTGCCAGCAGCACCGTGGCAGGGGGCGCCGGTAATGAAAAACTGTTTTTT.